The 9 T cell receptor beta chains in this list originate from one sample, sequenced in a study of T cells in Graves' hyperthyroidism and ophthalmopathy. Amplification of TCR beta CDR3 regions used RNA as the template. The TCR CDR3 was amplified in a first-round RT-PCR using the HTBI primer set. TCRdb re-called the multiplex PCR reads with MiXCR, one entry per CDR3 protein. The data show some 440,000 distinct CDR3 sequences, around 14% seen once. Sequenced material: blood. Receptors originate from a young woman with Graves' hyperthyroidism.

This clonotype occurred many times. The rearrangement joins TRBV2 to TRBJ2-2, with D unclear. V lost 6 bases and J lost 1, with 12 bases in between. The CDR3 runs to 15 residues. CDR1 SNHLY and CDR2 FYNNEI come from the germline V gene. The CDR3 coding sequence is TGTGCCAGCAGACCCGTGGGCCAGAACACCGGGGAGCTGTTTTTT. As protein: CASRPVGQNTGELFF.

As regards this clonotype: Just one base apart from a much larger clone, this may be a read error. V and J are TRBV6-5 and TRBJ2-5; 8 bases align to TRBD2. The end of the DNA fits TRBJ2-1 better, so the J call may be wrong. CDR1 is MNHEY, CDR2 SVGAGI, per germline. This CDR3 is built from 17 residues. CDR3 loop: CASSYSTGGRPQETQFF. The CDR3 DNA follows: TGTGCCAGCAGTTACTCCACTGGCGGGAGGCCCCAAGAGACCCAGTTCTTC.

At least ten counts were recorded for this clonotype. The rearrangement links TRBV5-1 to TRBJ2-3; D is possibly TRBD2 (6 bases). The CDR3 loop spans 13 amino acids. Trimming stripped 3 bases from V and 4 bases from J, with 9 bases between. Germline CDR1 reads SGHRS; CDR2 reads YFSETQ. The CDR3 DNA is TGCGCCAGCAGCTCTAGACTAGCAGATACGCAGTATTTT. Protein product: CASSSRLADTQYF.

This clonotype was observed at least ten times. The chain is built from TRBV18 and TRBJ1-5, with TRBD1 identical over 8 bases. V shed 2 bases and J 5 bases; nucleotides not matched to a gene: 8. Germline-derived CDR1 and CDR2 are KGHSH and LQKENI. The CDR3 is made up of 16 amino acids. CDR3 DNA sequence: TGTGCCAGCTCACCAGTTGGTTCAGGGGGCGATCAGCCCCAGCATTTT. Translated: CASSPVGSGGDQPQHF.

This clonotype has more than one count but fewer than ten. CDR3 sequence (DNA): TGTGCCAGCAGTTTGGTCGGGGGCTTAAGTGAGCAGTTCTTC. Translation gives CASSLVGGLSEQFF. The chain carries TRBV12-3 or TRBV12-4 and TRBJ2-1; D possibly uses TRBD1 or TRBD2 (6 bases each). V lost 3 bases and J lost 9, with 15 bases in between. The CDR3 totals 14 residues.

Many counts were recorded for this clonotype. The gene calls are TRBV15 and TRBJ2-5; no clear D gene. CDR3 size: 13 residues. V gave up 0 bases and J gave up 4 bases, with 6 bases separating them. Germline V lookup: CDR1 LNHNV, CDR2 YYDKDF (reference sequence). CDR3 sequence reads: CATSRDGVETQYF. In DNA, the CDR3 is TGTGCCACCAGCAGAGATGGGGTAGAGACCCAGTACTTC. Using reference TRBV15 and TRBJ2-5 for the parts outside the CDR3, the full variable domain is DAMVIQNPRYQVTQFGKPVTLSCSQTLNHNVMYWYQQKSSQAPKLLFHYYDKDFNNEADTPDNFQSRRPNTSFCFLDIRSPGLGDTAMYLCATSRDGVETQYFGPGTRLLVL.

The gene calls are TRBV3-1 and TRBJ1-4; 9 positions match TRBD1. After removal of 4 bases from V and 11 bases from J, the junction contained 2 bases not matched to a gene. CDR3 length: 12 amino acids. The germline V gene has CDR1 LGHDT and CDR2 YNNKEL (reference sequence). In DNA, the CDR3 is TGTGCCAGCAGCCGGACAGGGGCCAAACTGTTTTTT. It yields the protein CASSRTGAKLFF. Combining the CDR3 with reference TRBV3-1 and TRBJ1-4 gives the whole variable domain DTAVSQTPKYLVTQMGNDKSIKCEQNLGHDTMYWYKQDSKKFLKIMFSYNNKELIINETVPNRFSPKSPDKAHLNLHINSLELGDSAVYFCASSRTGAKLFFGSGTQLSVL.

There are many counts of this clonotype. The chain combines TRBV20-1 with TRBJ1-5; 12 bases agree with TRBD1. This CDR3 comprises 15 residues. In germline, CDR1 is DFQATT, CDR2 SNEGSKA (reference sequence). Losses at the gene ends were 6 bases for V and 4 bases for J; bases not matched to a gene: 7. CDR3 coding DNA: TGCAGTGCCCCGGGACAGGGGGCGGTGAATCAGCCCCAGCATTTT. Amino acid sequence: CSAPGQGAVNQPQHF.

This clonotype was seen repeatedly, ten times or more. V usage is TRBV27 and J usage is TRBJ2-7; TRBD2 aligns across 8 bases. Germline values: CDR1 MNHEY, CDR2 SMNVEV (reference sequence). V trimming: 7 bases; J trimming: 2 bases; junction bases outside the gene matches: 13. This CDR3 spans 16 amino acids. CDR3 coding DNA: TGTGCCAGCAACTATTCCGCTAGCGGGTTGACCTACGAGCAGTACTTC. Its protein product is CASNYSASGLTYEQYF.